What follows is one T cell receptor (beta chain) and its context. The entry originates in a study of shared T cell receptors in the human thymus. TCRdb's copy holds only in-frame clones and misses some; the assay was immunoSEQ multiplex PCR. The table lists some 660,000 clones, more than 75% of them singletons. Looked up from germline, CDR1 is SQVTM and CDR2 is ANQGSEA. V was clipped by 4 bases and J by 10 bases, with 10 bases between them. The CDR3 has 10 amino acids. The sample was also linked to a second study, of human thymus T cells. That work contributes: The donors were infants in Finland with congenital heart defects, otherwise immunologically healthy. Among thymic and blood repertoires, usage of V and J genes appeared biased. Related research described thymic repertoires that were highly overlapping among unrelated individuals.

This clonotype originated in a boy in the first two years of life with a congenital heart defect. Sequenced: thymocytes. V is TRBV29-1 and J is TRBJ1-1; perhaps TRBD1 as D (6 bases). CDR3 amino acids: CSVARGRAFF. DNA for the CDR3: TGCAGCGTTGCGAGGGGGAGAGCTTTCTTT.